This T cell receptor beta chain was found in a study of T-cell reconstitution after alpha-beta-depleted transplantation in children. This clonotype has a count of ten or more. V lost 5 bases to trimming and J lost 0 bases, with 11 bases between them. The CDR3 is 15 residues long. The germline gives CDR1 MNHEY, CDR2 SMNVEV (reference sequence). The TCRbeta library was prepared with unique molecular identifiers. From the PCR reads, TCRdb called clonotypes with MiXCR, one entry per CDR3 protein. Found here are 330,000 or so distinct CDR3 sequences, over 9% of them singletons; the top ten hold 2.4%. The clonotype comes from a human donor who donated a stem cell graft to a child with acute lymphoblastic leukemia. This chain connects TRBV27 to TRBJ2-1, with D possibly called TRBD1 or TRBD2 (5 bases each). The material was PBMCs from the stem cell graft donor, obtained from the stem cell graft. The DNA of the CDR3 is TGTGCCAGCAGTCCCGGGACCGTCTCCTACAATGAGCAGTTCTTC. This gives the protein CASSPGTVSYNEQFF.